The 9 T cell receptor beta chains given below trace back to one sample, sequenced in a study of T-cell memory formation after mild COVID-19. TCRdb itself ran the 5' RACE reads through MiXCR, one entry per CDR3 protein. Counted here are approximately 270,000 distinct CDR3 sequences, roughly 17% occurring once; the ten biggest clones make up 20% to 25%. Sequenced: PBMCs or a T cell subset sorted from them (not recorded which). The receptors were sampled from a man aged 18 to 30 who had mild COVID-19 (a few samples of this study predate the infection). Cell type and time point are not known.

The CDR3: CASSPQAGREETQYF. CDR3 sequence (DNA): TGTGCCAGCAGCCCCCAAGCGGGCAGGGAAGAGACCCAGTACTTC. This chain connects TRBV7-2 to TRBJ2-5, with D possibly matching TRBD2 (6 bases). V was clipped by 5 bases and J by 3 bases, with 16 bases between them. Germline V gene lookup returns CDR1 SGHTA and CDR2 FQGNSA. CDR3 length: 15 amino acids.

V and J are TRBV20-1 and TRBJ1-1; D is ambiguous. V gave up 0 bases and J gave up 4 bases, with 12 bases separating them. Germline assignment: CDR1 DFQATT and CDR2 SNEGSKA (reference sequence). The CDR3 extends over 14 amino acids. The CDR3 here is CSARDPDGITEAFF. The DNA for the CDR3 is TGCAGTGCTAGAGATCCGGACGGAATCACTGAAGCTTTCTTT.

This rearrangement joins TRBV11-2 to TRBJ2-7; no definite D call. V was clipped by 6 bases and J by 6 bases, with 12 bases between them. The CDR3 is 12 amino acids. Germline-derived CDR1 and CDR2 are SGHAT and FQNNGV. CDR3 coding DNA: TGTGCCAGCAGTCTCGACAACCGCGAGCAGTACTTC. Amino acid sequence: CASSLDNREQYF.

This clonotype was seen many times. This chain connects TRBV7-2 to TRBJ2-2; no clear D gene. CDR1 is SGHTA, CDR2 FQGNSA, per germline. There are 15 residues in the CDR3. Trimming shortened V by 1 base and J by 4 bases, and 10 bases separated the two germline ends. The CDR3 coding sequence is TGTGCCAGCAGCTTAGATAGCTCGGTCACCGGGGAGCTGTTTTTT. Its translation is CASSLDSSVTGELFF. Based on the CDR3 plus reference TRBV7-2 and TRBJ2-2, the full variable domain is GAGVSQSPSNKVTEKGKDVELRCDPISGHTALYWYRQSLGQGLEFLIYFQGNSAPDKSGLPSDRFSAERTGGSVSTLTIQRTQQEDSAVYLCASSLDSSVTGELFFGEGSRLTVL.

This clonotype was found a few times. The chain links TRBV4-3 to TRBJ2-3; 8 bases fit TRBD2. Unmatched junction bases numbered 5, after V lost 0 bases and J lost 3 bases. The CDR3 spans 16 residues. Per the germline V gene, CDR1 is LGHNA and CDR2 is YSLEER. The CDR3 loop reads CASSQDREGLTDTQYF. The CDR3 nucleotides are TGCGCCAGCAGCCAAGATCGGGAGGGTCTTACAGATACGCAGTATTTT.

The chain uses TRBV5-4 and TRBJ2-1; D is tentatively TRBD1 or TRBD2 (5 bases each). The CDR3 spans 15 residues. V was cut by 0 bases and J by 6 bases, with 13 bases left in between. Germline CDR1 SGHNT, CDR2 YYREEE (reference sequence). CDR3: CASSLGQWGINEQFF. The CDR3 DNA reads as TGTGCCAGCAGCTTGGGGCAGTGGGGGATCAATGAGCAGTTCTTC.

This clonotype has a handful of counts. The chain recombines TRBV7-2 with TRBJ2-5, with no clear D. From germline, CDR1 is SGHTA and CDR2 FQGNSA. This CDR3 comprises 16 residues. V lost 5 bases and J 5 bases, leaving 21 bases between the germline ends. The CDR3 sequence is CASSPRVGYGKETQYF. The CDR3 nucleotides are TGTGCCAGCAGCCCACGGGTTGGGTATGGAAAGGAGACCCAGTACTTC.

CDR3 in amino acids: CANIGQGALDTEAFF. CDR3 bases: TGTGCCAACATTGGACAGGGGGCGTTGGACACTGAAGCTTTCTTT. The chain links TRBV27 to TRBJ1-1; 11 bases agree with TRBD1. Germline V gene data show CDR1 as MNHEY and CDR2 as SMNVEV (reference sequence). Trimming removed 10 bases from V and 3 bases from J; junction bases left unmatched: 10. This CDR3 region has 15 residues.

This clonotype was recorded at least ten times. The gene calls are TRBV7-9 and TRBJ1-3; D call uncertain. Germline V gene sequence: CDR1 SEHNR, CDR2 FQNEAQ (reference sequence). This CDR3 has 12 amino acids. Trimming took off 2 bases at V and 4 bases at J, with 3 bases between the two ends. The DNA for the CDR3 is TGTGCCAGCAGCTTACACGGAAACACCATATATTTT. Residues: CASSLHGNTIYF.